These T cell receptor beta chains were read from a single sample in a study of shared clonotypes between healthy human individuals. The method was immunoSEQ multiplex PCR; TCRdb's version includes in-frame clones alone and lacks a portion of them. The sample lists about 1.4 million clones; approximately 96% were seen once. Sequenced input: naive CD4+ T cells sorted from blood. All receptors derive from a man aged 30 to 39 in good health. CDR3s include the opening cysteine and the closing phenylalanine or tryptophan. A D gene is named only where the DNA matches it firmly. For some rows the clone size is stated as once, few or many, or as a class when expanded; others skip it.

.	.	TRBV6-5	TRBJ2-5	CASSYSIGGSGTQYF	TGTGCCAGCAGTTACTCGATTGGGGGATCGGGGACCCAGTACTTC
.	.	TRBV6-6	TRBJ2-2	CASSGTVRTGELFF	TGTGCCAGCAGTGGCACAGTGAGGACCGGGGAGCTGTTTTTT
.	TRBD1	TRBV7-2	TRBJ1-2	CASRDRGQGYTF	TGTGCCAGCAGAGACAGGGGGCAGGGCTACACCTTC
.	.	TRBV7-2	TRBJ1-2	CASSLGSGYTF	TGTGCCAGCAGCTTAGGCTCTGGCTACACCTTC
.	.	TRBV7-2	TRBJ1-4	CASSLQRNEKLFF	TGTGCCAGCAGCCTCCAACGTAATGAAAAACTGTTTTTT
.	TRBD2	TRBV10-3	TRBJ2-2	CAITGLAGVGTGELFF	TGTGCCATCACTGGACTAGCGGGAGTAGGCACCGGGGAGCTGTTTTTT
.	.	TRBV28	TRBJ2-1	CASSRPGLQDDNEQFF	TGTGCCAGCAGCCGACCCGGACTGCAAGACGACAATGAGCAGTTCTTC
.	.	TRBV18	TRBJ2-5	CASSLGRQQETQYF	TGTGCCAGCTCGCTGGGCCGGCAACAAGAGACCCAGTACTTC
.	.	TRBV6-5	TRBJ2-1	CASSYEYPNNEQFF	TGTGCCAGCAGTTACGAGTACCCTAACAATGAGCAGTTCTTC
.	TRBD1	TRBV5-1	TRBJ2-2	CASGKDRGASGELFF	TGCGCCAGTGGTAAGGACAGGGGAGCGAGCGGGGAGCTGTTTTTT
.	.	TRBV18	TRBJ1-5	CASSPLGETQPQHF	TGTGCCAGCTCACCGTTGGGGGAAACTCAGCCCCAGCATTTT
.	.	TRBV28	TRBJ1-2	CASSLAVGAGTF	.
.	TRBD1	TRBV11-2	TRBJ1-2	CASSLSPIQGGYGYTF	TGTGCCAGCAGCTTAAGCCCTATCCAGGGGGGCTATGGCTACACCTTC
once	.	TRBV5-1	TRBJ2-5	CASTTQTYQETQYF	TGCGCCAGCACCACCCAGACGTACCAAGAGACCCAGTACTTC
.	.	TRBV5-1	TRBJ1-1	CASSLQGKAEAFF	TGCGCCAGCAGCTTACAGGGCAAAGCTGAAGCTTTCTTT
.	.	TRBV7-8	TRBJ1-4	CASSSRDPSSTNEKLFF	TGTGCCAGCAGCTCCCGGGACCCATCCTCGACTAATGAAAAACTGTTTTTT
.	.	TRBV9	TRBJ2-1	CASSRPDGSGYNEQFF	TGTGCCAGCAGCCGCCCCGACGGGAGCGGTTACAATGAGCAGTTCTTC
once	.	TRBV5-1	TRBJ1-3	CASSSLQRGFGNTIYF	TGCGCCAGCAGCTCACTACAAAGAGGATTCGGAAACACCATATATTTT
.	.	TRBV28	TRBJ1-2	CASSSQWEGYTF	TGTGCCAGCAGTTCACAGTGGGAGGGCTACACCTTC
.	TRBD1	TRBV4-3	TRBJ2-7	CASSHRQGGSSYEQYF	TGCGCCAGCAGCCACCGACAGGGGGGAAGCTCCTACGAGCAGTACTTC
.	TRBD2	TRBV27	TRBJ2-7	CASRLAGVGGYEQYF	TGTGCCAGCAGACTAGCGGGAGTTGGTGGCTACGAGCAGTACTTC
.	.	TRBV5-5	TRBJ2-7	CASSAGTYYEQYF	TGTGCCAGCAGCGCCGGGACTTACTACGAGCAGTACTTC
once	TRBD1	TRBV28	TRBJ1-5	CASRRITGGVQPQHF	TGTGCCAGCAGGAGAATAACAGGGGGCGTACAGCCCCAGCATTTT
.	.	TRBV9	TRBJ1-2	CASSVGQGPNYGYTF	TGTGCCAGCAGCGTAGGGCAGGGTCCCAACTATGGCTACACCTTC
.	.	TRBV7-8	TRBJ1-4	CASSTSGAGEKLFF	TGTGCCAGCAGCACTTCAGGAGCTGGTGAAAAACTGTTTTTT
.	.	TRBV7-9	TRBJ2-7	CASSVRGNNYEQYF	TGTGCCAGCAGCGTGAGAGGGAACAACTACGAGCAGTACTTC
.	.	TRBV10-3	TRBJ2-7	CAIKYARESYEQYF	TGTGCCATCAAATATGCAAGGGAATCCTACGAGCAGTACTTC
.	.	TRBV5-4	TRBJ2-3	CASSISTGADTQYF	TGTGCCAGCAGCATCTCTACCGGGGCAGATACGCAGTATTTT
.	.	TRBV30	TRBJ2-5	CAWSVRRGNILSQYF	TGTGCCTGGAGTGTACGCAGGGGAAATATTTTGTCCCAGTACTTC
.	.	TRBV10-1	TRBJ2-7	CASSESGPKGSPYEQYF	TGCGCCAGCAGTGAGTCTGGACCGAAAGGTAGCCCCTACGAGCAGTACTTC
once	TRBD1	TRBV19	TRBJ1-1	CASSLDRYTEAFF	TGTGCCAGTAGTCTGGACAGGTACACTGAAGCTTTCTTT
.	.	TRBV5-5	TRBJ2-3	CASSRAAWNTDTQYF	TGTGCCAGCAGCCGTGCTGCATGGAACACAGATACGCAGTATTTT
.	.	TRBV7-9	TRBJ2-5	CASSLARQKETQYF	TGTGCCAGCAGCTTAGCGCGTCAGAAGGAGACCCAGTACTTC
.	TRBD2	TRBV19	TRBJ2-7	CASSISGLAGGRGYEQYF	TGTGCCAGTAGTATTTCCGGACTAGCGGGAGGCCGAGGCTACGAGCAGTACTTC
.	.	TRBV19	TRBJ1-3	CASKFLDTSGNTIYF	TGTGCCAGTAAATTTTTGGACACTTCTGGAAACACCATATATTTT
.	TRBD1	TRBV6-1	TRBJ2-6	CASSEQGQGAPGANVLTF	TGTGCCAGCAGTGAACAGGGACAGGGGGCTCCTGGGGCCAACGTCCTGACTTTC
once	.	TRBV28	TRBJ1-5	CASNDEPQHF	TGTGCCAGCAATGATGAGCCCCAGCATTTT
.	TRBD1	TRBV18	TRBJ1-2	CASSPDREIYGYTF	TGTGCCAGCTCACCCGACAGGGAGATCTATGGCTACACCTTC
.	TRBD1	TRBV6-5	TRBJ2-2	CASRRDRINTGELFF	TGTGCCAGTAGGAGGGACAGGATCAACACCGGGGAGCTGTTTTTT
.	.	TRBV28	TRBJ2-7	CASGQGTYEQYF	TGTGCCAGCGGTCAGGGAACCTACGAGCAGTACTTC
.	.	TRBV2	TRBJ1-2	CASSESGNYGYTF	TGTGCCAGCAGTGAGTCGGGGAACTATGGCTACACCTTC
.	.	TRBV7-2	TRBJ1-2	CASSLESGANYGYTF	TGTGCCAGCAGCTTAGAGTCAGGGGCTAACTATGGCTACACCTTC
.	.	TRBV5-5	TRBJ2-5	CASSGSGAKTQYF	TGCGCCAGCAGCGGCTCCGGGGCGAAGACCCAGTACTTC
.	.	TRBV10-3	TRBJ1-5	CAISEQGRSNQPQHF	TGTGCCATCAGTGAACAGGGCCGGAGCAATCAGCCCCAGCATTTT
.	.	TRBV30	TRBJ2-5	CAWSVGSKETQYF	TGTGCCTGGAGTGTGGGCAGCAAAGAGACCCAGTACTTC
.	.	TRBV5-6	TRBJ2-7	CASSLRRTDLYEQYF	TGTGCCAGCAGCTTGCGAAGGACAGACCTCTACGAGCAGTACTTC
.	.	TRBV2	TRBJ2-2	CASSSNTGELFF	TGTGCCAGCAGCTCGAACACCGGGGAGCTGTTTTTT
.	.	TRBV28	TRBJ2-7	CASIKRDSYEQYF	TGTGCCAGCATAAAACGGGACTCCTACGAGCAGTACTTC
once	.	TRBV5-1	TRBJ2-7	CASSLAGPGSYEQYF	TGCGCCAGCAGCTTGGCCGGGCCGGGTTCCTACGAGCAGTACTTC
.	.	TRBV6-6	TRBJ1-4	CASTRGGLSEKLFF	TGTGCCAGCACTCGTGGGGGTCTCAGTGAAAAACTGTTTTTT
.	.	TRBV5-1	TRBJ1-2	CASSLDIGYRPNYGYTF	TGCGCCAGCAGCTTGGATATCGGGTATCGGCCGAACTATGGCTACACCTTC